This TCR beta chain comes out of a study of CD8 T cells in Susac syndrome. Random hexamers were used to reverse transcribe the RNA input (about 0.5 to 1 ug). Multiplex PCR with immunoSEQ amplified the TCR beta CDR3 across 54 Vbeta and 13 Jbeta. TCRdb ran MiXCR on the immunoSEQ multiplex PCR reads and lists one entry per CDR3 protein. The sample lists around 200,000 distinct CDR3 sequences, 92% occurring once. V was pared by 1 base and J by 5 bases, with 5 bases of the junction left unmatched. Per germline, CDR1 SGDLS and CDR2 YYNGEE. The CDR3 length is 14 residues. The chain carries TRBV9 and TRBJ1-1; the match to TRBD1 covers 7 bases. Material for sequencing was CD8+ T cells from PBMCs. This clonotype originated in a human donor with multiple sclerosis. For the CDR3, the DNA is TGTGCCAGCAGCGTAACAGGGGAGCGGACTGAAGCTTTCTTT. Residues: CASSVTGERTEAFF.